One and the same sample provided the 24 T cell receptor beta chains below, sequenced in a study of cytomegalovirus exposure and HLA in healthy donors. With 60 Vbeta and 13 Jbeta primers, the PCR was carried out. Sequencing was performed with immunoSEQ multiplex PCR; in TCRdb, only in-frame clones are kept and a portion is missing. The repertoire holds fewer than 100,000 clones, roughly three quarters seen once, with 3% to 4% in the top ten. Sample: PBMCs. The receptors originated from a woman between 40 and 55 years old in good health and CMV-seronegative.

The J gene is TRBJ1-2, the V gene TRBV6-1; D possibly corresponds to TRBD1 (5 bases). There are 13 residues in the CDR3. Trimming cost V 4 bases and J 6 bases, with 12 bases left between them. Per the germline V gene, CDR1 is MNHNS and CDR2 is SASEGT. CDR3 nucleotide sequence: TGTGCCAGCAGTGTAGGGGTGCCAGATGGCTACACCTTC. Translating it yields CASSVGVPDGYTF.

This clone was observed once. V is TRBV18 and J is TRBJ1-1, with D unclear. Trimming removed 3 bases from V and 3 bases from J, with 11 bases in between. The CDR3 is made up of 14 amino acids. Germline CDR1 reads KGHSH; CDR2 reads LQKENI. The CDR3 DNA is TGTGCCAGCTCACCGGTCGGAGGCGACACTGAAGCTTTCTTT. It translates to CASSPVGGDTEAFF.

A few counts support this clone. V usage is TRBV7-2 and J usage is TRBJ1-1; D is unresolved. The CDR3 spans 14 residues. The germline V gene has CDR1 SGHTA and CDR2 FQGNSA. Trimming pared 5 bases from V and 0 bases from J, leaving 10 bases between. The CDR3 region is CASSELNMNTEAFF. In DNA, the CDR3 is TGTGCCAGCAGCGAATTGAACATGAACACTGAAGCTTTCTTT.

The DNA of the CDR3 is TGTGCCAGCAGCCGACAGGGGGCGCTGAATCAGCCCCAGCATTTT. Amino acid sequence: CASSRQGALNQPQHF. This chain connects TRBV7-2 to TRBJ1-5, with TRBD1 matching over 10 bases. V lost 5 bases and J lost 4; bases outside the gene matches: 5. CDR1 is SGHTA, CDR2 FQGNSA, per germline. The length of the CDR3 is 15 residues.

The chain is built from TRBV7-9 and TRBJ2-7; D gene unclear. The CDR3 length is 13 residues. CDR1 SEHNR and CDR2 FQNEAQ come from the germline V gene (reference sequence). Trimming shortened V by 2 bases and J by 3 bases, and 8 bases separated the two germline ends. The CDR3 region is CASSLQAGYEQYF. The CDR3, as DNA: TGTGCCAGCAGCTTACAGGCAGGCTACGAGCAGTACTTC.

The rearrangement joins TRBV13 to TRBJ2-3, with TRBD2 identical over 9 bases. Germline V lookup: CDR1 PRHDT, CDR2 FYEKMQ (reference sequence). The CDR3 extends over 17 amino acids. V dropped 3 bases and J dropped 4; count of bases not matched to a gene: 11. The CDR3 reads CASSLVSAGGAPDTQYF. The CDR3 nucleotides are TGTGCCAGCAGCTTGGTTTCGGCGGGGGGGGCCCCAGATACGCAGTATTTT. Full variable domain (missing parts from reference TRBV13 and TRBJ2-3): AAGVIQSPRHLIKEKRETATLKCYPIPRHDTVYWYQQGPGQDPQFLISFYEKMQSDKGSIPDRFSAQQFSDYHSELNMSSLELGDSALYFCASSLVSAGGAPDTQYFGPGTRLTVL.

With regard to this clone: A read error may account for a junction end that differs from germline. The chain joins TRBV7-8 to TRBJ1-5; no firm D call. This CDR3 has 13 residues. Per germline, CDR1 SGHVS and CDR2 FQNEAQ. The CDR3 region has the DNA TGTGCCAGCAGCTTTGATAGCAATCAGCCCCAGAATTTT. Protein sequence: CASSFDSNQPQNF.

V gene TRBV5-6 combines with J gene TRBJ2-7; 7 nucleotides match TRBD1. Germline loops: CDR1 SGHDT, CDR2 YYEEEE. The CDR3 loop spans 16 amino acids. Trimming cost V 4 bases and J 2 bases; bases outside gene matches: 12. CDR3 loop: CASSITGTVFTYEQYF. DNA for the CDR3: TGTGCCAGCAGCATCACCGGGACAGTTTTCACCTACGAGCAGTACTTC.

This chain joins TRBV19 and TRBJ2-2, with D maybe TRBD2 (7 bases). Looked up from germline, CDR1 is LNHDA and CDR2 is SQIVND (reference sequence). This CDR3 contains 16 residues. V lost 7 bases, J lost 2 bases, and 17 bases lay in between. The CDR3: CASKDDGGLNTGELFF. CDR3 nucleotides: TGTGCCAGTAAGGACGACGGGGGGCTTAACACCGGGGAGCTGTTTTTT.

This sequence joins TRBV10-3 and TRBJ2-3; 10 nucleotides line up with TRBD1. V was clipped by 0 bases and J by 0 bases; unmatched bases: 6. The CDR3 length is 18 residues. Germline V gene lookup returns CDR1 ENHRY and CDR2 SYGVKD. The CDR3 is CAISESRRQGASTDTQYF. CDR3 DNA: TGTGCCATCAGTGAGTCAAGGAGACAGGGGGCAAGCACAGATACGCAGTATTTT.

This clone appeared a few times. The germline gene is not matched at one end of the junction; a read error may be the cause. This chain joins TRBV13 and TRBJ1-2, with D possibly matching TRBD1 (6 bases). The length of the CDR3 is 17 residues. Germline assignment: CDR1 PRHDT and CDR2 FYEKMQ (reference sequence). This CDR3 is CASSEPGGRQDHYGYPF. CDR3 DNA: TGTGCCAGCAGCGAACCCGGTGGGCGACAGGATCACTATGGCTACCCCTTC.

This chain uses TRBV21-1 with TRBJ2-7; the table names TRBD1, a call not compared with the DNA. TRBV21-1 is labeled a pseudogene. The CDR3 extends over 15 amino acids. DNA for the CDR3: TGTGCCAGCAGCAAACCCGAACAGGGCTCCTACGAGCAGTACTTC. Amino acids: CASSKPEQGSYEQYF.

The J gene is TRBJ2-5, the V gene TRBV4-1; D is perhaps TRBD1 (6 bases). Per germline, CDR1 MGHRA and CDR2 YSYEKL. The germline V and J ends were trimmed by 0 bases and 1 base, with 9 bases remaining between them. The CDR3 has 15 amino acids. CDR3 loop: CASSQDRGTQETQYF. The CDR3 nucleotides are TGCGCCAGCAGCCAAGACAGGGGAACCCAAGAGACCCAGTACTTC.

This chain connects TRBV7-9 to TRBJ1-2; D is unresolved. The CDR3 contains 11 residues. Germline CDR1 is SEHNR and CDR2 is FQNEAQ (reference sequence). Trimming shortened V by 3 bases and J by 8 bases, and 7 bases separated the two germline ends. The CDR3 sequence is CASSFQTGYTF. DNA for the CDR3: TGTGCCAGCAGCTTCCAGACAGGCTACACCTTC. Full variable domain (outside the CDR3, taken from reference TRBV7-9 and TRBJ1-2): DTGVSQNPRHKITKRGQNVTFRCDPISEHNRLYWYRQTLGQGPEFLTYFQNEAQLEKSRLLSDRFSAERPKGSFSTLEIQRTEQGDSAMYLCASSFQTGYTFGSGTRLTVV.

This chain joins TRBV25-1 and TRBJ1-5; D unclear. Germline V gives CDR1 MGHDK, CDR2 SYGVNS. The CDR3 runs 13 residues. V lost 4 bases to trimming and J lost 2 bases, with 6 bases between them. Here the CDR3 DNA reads TGTGCCAGCAGTGTCGGGGGCAATCAGCCCCAGCATTTT. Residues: CASSVGGNQPQHF.

This chain's CDR3 is CASSPLGGAGGGELFF. The CDR3 bases are TGTGCCAGCAGCCCTCTGGGGGGGGCAGGTGGCGGGGAGCTGTTTTTT. The chain joins TRBV9 to TRBJ2-2; D perhaps matches TRBD2 (7 bases). V lost 4 bases to trimming and J lost 7 bases, with 20 bases between them. The CDR3 spans 16 residues. Per the germline V gene, CDR1 is SGDLS and CDR2 is YYNGEE.

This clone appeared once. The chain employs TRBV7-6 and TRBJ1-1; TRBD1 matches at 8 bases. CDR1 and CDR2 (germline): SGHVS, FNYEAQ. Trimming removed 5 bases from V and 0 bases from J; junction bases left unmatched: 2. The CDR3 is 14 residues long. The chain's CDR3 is CASSRQGLNTEAFF. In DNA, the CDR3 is TGTGCCAGCAGCCGACAGGGGTTGAACACTGAAGCTTTCTTT.

In DNA form, the CDR3 reads TGTGCCAGCAGCGACGGGACAGCTCAGCCCCAGCATTTT. It is translated as CASSDGTAQPQHF. This chain uses TRBV7-8 with TRBJ1-5, with 7 positions matching TRBD1. The germline gives CDR1 SGHVS, CDR2 FQNEAQ. The junction had 4 bases not matched to a gene; V was cut back by 5 bases and J by 6 bases. This CDR3 comprises 13 residues.

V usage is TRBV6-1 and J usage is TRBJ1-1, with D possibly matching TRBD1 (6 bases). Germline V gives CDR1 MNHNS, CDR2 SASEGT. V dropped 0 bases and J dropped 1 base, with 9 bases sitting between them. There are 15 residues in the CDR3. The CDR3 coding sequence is TGTGCCAGCAGTGAAGCCCCACAGGGGAACACTGAAGCTTTCTTT. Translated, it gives CASSEAPQGNTEAFF.

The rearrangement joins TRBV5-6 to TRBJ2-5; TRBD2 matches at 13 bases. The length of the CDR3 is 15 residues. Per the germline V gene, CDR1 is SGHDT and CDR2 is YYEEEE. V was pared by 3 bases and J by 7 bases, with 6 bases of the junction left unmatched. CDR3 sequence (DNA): TGTGCCAGCAGCTCGGGACTAGCGGGGCTGGGGACCCAGTACTTC. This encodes CASSSGLAGLGTQYF. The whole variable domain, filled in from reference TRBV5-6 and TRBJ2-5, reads DAGVTQSPTHLIKTRGQQVTLRCSPKSGHDTVSWYQQALGQGPQFIFQYYEEEERQRGNFPDRFSGHQFPNYSSELNVNALLLGDSALYLCASSSGLAGLGTQYFGPGTRLLVL.

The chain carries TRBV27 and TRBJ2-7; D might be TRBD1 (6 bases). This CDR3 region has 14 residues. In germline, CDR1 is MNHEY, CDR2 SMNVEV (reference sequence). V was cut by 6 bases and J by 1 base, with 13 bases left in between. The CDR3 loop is CASSSGQTSYEQYF. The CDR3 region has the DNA TGTGCCAGCAGCTCTGGACAGACTTCCTACGAGCAGTACTTC.

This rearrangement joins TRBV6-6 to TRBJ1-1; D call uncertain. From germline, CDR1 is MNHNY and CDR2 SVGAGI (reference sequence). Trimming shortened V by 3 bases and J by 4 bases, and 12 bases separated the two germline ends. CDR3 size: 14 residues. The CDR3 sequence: CASSYGDTSTEAFF. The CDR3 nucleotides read TGTGCCAGCAGTTATGGGGATACTAGCACTGAAGCTTTCTTT.

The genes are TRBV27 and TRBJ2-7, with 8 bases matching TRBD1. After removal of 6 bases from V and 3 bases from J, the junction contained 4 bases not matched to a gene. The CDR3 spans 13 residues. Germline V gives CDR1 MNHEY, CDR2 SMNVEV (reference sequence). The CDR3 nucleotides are TGTGCCAGCAGGCGGACAGGGAACTACGAGCAGTACTTC. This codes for CASRRTGNYEQYF.

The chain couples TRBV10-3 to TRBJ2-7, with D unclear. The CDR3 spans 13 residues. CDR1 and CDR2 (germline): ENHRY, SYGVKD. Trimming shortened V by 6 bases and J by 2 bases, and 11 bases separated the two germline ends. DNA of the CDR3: TGTGCCATCAGCAGTGGTACTACCTACGAGCAGTACTTC. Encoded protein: CAISSGTTYEQYF.